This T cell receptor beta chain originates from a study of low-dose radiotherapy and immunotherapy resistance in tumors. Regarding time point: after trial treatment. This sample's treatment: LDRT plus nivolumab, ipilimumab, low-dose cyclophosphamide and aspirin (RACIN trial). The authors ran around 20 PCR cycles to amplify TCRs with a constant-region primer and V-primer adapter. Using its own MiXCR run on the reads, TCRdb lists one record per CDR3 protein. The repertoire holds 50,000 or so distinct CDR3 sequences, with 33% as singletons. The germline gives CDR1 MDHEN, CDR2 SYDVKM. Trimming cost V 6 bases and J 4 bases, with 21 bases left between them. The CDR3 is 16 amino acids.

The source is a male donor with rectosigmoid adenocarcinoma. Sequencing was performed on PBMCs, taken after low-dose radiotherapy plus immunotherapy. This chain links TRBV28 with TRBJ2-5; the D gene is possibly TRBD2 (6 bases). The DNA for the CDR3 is TGTGCCAGCAGCTCCGCGGGGAGGACCTCGACAGAGACCCAGTACTTC. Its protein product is CASSSAGRTSTETQYF.